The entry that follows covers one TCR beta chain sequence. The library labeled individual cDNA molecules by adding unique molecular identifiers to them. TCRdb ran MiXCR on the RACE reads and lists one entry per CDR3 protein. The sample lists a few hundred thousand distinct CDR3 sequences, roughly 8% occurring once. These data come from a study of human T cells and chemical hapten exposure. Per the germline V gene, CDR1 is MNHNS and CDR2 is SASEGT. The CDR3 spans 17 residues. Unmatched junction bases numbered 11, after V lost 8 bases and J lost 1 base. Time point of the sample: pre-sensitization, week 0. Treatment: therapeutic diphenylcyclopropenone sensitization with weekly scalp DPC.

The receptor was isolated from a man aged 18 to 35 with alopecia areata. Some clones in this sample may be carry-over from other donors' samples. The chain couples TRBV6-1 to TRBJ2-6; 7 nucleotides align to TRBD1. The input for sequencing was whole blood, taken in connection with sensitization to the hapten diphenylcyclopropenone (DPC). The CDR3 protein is CASSKQGLSSGANVLTF. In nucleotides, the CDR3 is TGTGCCAGCTCTAAACAGGGGTTATCATCTGGGGCCAACGTCCTGACTTTC.